This record covers a single TCR beta chain. What it binds is unknown. Treatment noted: 15 to 20 received Ad26.COV2.S at low or high dose, single or two shots; about 5 received placebo; per-sample allocation not given. The study sampled participants on day 63 after the first vaccine or placebo injection. This table comes from immunoSEQ multiplex PCR, and its TCRdb copy is limited to in-frame clones, with some not included. The sample contains hundreds of thousands of clones, 85% of which appear only once. This entry comes from a study of Ad26.COV2.S vaccination and SARS-CoV-2 variants. The wider study: Doses of Ad26.COV2.S were injected into muscle once or twice, 56 days apart. Findings and caveats of the study: It was vaccine recipients, not placebo recipients, who had the higher spike-specific TCR breadth.

CDR1 is LNHDA and CDR2 is SQIVND in the germline V gene (reference sequence). The CDR3 covers 16 residues. Trimming removed 5 bases from V and 5 bases from J; junction bases left unmatched: 8. Sample: peripheral blood, taken in a trial of Ad26.COV2.S vaccine versus placebo. The genes are TRBV19 and TRBJ2-2; TRBD2 agrees at 10 bases. This receptor was obtained from a person between 18 and 59 years old who received the Ad26.COV2.S COVID-19 vaccine or a placebo. The CDR3 loop is CASSPSGTSETGELFF. The DNA of the CDR3 is TGTGCCAGTAGTCCTAGTGGGACTAGCGAGACCGGGGAGCTGTTTTTT.